A single sample gave rise to the 24 T cell receptor beta chains below, sequenced in a study of CD8 T cells in ankylosing spondylitis. TCRdb re-called the 5' RACE reads through MiXCR, storing one row per CDR3 protein. The sample comprises about 360,000 distinct CDR3 sequences, approximately 22% of which are singletons, and roughly 14% rests with the top ten. Input material: blood, either unsorted or a sorted T cell fraction (not recorded which). Source of these receptors: a male donor with ankylosing spondylitis or in good health (not recorded which).

The V and J genes are TRBV20-1 and TRBJ2-7; D uncertain. The V end was cut by 5 bases, the J end by 4 bases, with 12 bases between. There are 12 residues in the CDR3. Germline values: CDR1 DFQATT, CDR2 SNEGSKA (reference sequence). The CDR3 sequence is CSALPLSYEQYF. The CDR3 DNA reads as TGCAGTGCTCTCCCATTATCGTACGAGCAGTACTTC.

This clonotype was recorded a few times. The V call is TRBV2, the J call TRBJ2-5; D ambiguous. This CDR3 spans 12 amino acids. Between the trimmed V and J ends, which lost 8 bases and 1 base, there was a span of 8 bases. Germline V gene lookup returns CDR1 SNHLY and CDR2 FYNNEI. CDR3 residues: CASSDSQETQYF. CDR3 sequence (DNA): TGTGCCAGCTCTGACTCCCAAGAGACCCAGTACTTC.

This clonotype was counted between two and nine times. The CDR3: CASSRELTIEAFF. The CDR3 region has the DNA TGTGCCAGTTCCAGGGAACTCACAATTGAAGCTTTCTTT. This sequence joins TRBV28 and TRBJ1-1, with a possible D match to TRBD1 (5 bases). The germline V and J ends were trimmed by 9 bases and 7 bases, with 18 bases remaining between them. CDR3 length: 13 residues. Germline V CDR1 and CDR2: MDHEN, SYDVKM.

This clonotype was picked up many times. The J gene is TRBJ2-7, the V gene TRBV12-3 or TRBV12-4, with TRBD2 matching over 9 bases. V dropped 5 bases and J dropped 6; count of bases not matched to a gene: 14. CDR3 length: 16 amino acids. This CDR3 is CASSPPGLALMGEQYF. CDR3 DNA sequence: TGTGCCAGCAGTCCACCCGGACTAGCGTTAATGGGCGAGCAGTACTTC.

There are a few counts of this clonotype. J is TRBJ2-1 and V is TRBV27; D is uncertain. The CDR3 is made up of 12 amino acids. V was cut by 5 bases and J by 10 bases, with 12 bases left in between. Germline lookup yields CDR1 MNHEY and CDR2 SMNVEV (reference sequence). The CDR3 region is CASSPPWSEQFF. CDR3 nucleotides: TGTGCCAGCAGTCCCCCTTGGAGCGAGCAGTTCTTC.

The chain combines TRBV6-1 with TRBJ2-3; the D gene is possibly TRBD2 (6 bases). The CDR3 consists of 16 residues. V gave up 8 bases and J gave up 5 bases, with 23 bases separating them. Germline CDR1 and CDR2: MNHNS and SASEGT. The CDR3 here is CASPKGTQELGDTQYF. CDR3 in DNA: TGTGCCAGCCCCAAGGGGACTCAGGAGTTGGGAGATACGCAGTATTTT.

The V call is TRBV12-3 or TRBV12-4, the J call TRBJ2-7, with a weak D call TRBD2 (6 bases). V shed 3 bases and J shed 10 bases, with 22 bases lying between them. The CDR3 has 15 amino acids. CDR3 coding DNA: TGTGCCAGCAGTTTCGGGGTTGCGGGGCTAACTTTTCAGTACTTC. Translated, it gives CASSFGVAGLTFQYF.

This clonotype was detected only a few times. This chain uses TRBV4-1 with TRBJ2-3; a weak D match, TRBD2 (6 bases). The CDR3 is made up of 13 amino acids. Germline CDR1 is MGHRA and CDR2 is YSYEKL. With 8 bases removed from V and 2 bases from J, the gap between germline ends came to 11 bases. In DNA, the CDR3 is TGCGCCAGCCGGGCGGGGCACACAGATACGCAGTATTTT. Amino acid sequence: CASRAGHTDTQYF.

This sequence joins TRBV27 and TRBJ2-7; 12 positions match TRBD1. This CDR3 region has 15 residues. CDR1 and CDR2 from the germline V gene are MNHEY and SMNVEV (reference sequence). Losses at the gene ends were 3 bases for V and 4 bases for J; bases not matched to a gene: 4. The CDR3 region is CASSFGTGGGYEQYF. CDR3 in DNA: TGTGCCAGCAGTTTCGGGACAGGGGGCGGGTACGAGCAGTACTTC.

In its sample, this clonotype was seen a few times. The J gene is TRBJ2-2, the V gene TRBV3-1; D remains unclear. This CDR3 contains 16 residues. CDR1 LGHDT and CDR2 YNNKEL come from the germline V gene (reference sequence). Trimming stripped 0 bases from V and 0 bases from J, with 8 bases between. CDR3 in DNA: TGTGCCAGCAGCCAAGATTTAGCTGCGAACACCGGGGAGCTGTTTTTT. It encodes CASSQDLAANTGELFF. Full variable domain (missing parts from reference TRBV3-1 and TRBJ2-2): DTAVSQTPKYLVTQMGNDKSIKCEQNLGHDTMYWYKQDSKKFLKIMFSYNNKELIINETVPNRFSPKSPDKAHLNLHINSLELGDSAVYFCASSQDLAANTGELFFGEGSRLTVL.

The V and J genes are TRBV4-1 and TRBJ2-5, with 8 bases identical to TRBD1. Germline assignment: CDR1 MGHRA and CDR2 YSYEKL. The CDR3 consists of 14 residues. J gave up 6 bases and V 0 bases, and 3 bases lay outside the gene matches. CDR3 loop: CASSQDQGAKTQYF. The CDR3 DNA follows: TGCGCCAGCAGCCAAGATCAGGGGGCGAAGACCCAGTACTTC.

This clonotype was found a few times. This rearrangement joins TRBV12-3 or TRBV12-4 to TRBJ2-7; D uncertain. With 3 bases removed from V and 5 bases from J, the gap between germline ends came to 8 bases. The CDR3 extends over 12 amino acids. The CDR3 bases are TGTGCCAGCAGTTTCTCCATTGACGAGCAGTACTTC. Encoded protein: CASSFSIDEQYF.

This clonotype was observed a handful of times. This rearrangement joins TRBV7-9 to TRBJ2-2; D is undetermined. Per the germline V gene, CDR1 is SEHNR and CDR2 is FQNEAQ (reference sequence). This CDR3 region has 15 residues. The ends were cut back, 5 bases at V and 1 base at J, with 11 bases in the middle. The CDR3 region is CASSPSYLNTGELFF. CDR3 coding DNA: TGTGCCAGCAGCCCCAGCTACCTGAACACCGGGGAGCTGTTTTTT.

This clonotype was detected only a few times. V is TRBV29-1 and J is TRBJ2-2; a possible D gene is TRBD1 (5 bases). Germline V gene lookup returns CDR1 SQVTM and CDR2 ANQGSEA. V gave up 7 bases and J gave up 6 bases, with 9 bases separating them. This CDR3 has 11 amino acids. This CDR3 is CSGSGSGELFF. The CDR3 DNA reads TGCAGCGGCTCAGGGTCCGGGGAGCTGTTTTTT.

V gene TRBV7-2 combines with J gene TRBJ2-7, with 10 positions matching TRBD2. This CDR3 spans 16 amino acids. Looked up from germline, CDR1 is SGHTA and CDR2 is FQGNSA. Trimming cost V 3 bases and J 3 bases; bases outside gene matches: 8. As DNA, the CDR3 is TGTGCCAGCAGCTTTAGCGAGCGGGGGGGCTTCTACGAGCAGTACTTC. Its protein product is CASSFSERGGFYEQYF.

This clonotype was recorded a few times. Here the CDR3 reads CSARPEGRYNEQFF. For the CDR3, the DNA is TGCAGTGCTAGACCCGAGGGCCGTTACAATGAGCAGTTCTTC. This chain links TRBV20-1 with TRBJ2-1, with D perhaps matching TRBD2 (5 bases). The V end lost 2 bases, the J end lost 4 bases, and 12 bases lay between the germline ends. Germline loops: CDR1 DFQATT, CDR2 SNEGSKA (reference sequence). There are 14 residues in the CDR3.

This rearrangement joins TRBV9 to TRBJ2-1; D could derive from TRBD1 or TRBD2 (5 bases each). This CDR3 spans 14 amino acids. CDR1 SGDLS and CDR2 YYNGEE come from the germline V gene. V lost 0 bases to trimming and J lost 5 bases, with 9 bases between them. The CDR3 sequence is CASSVARGHNEQFF. The CDR3 bases are TGTGCCAGCAGCGTAGCTAGGGGACACAATGAGCAGTTCTTC.

This chain joins TRBV4-1 and TRBJ2-5, with D tentatively TRBD1 (5 bases). Germline CDR1 MGHRA, CDR2 YSYEKL. The CDR3 is 15 amino acids. The V gene lost 0 bases and the J gene lost 9 bases, with 17 bases spanning the gap. CDR3 coding DNA: TGCGCCAGCAGCCAAGATGTGGGGCCGCCTTGGGCCCAGTACTTC. Residues: CASSQDVGPPWAQYF.

The chain couples TRBV2 to TRBJ2-7; 9 nucleotides align to TRBD1. The germline V gene has CDR1 SNHLY and CDR2 FYNNEI. Trimming cost V 1 base and J 2 bases; bases outside gene matches: 6. This CDR3 has 16 residues. The CDR3 DNA reads TGTGCCAGCAGTGAAGGCGGACAGGGGCCCACCTACGAGCAGTACTTC. Residues: CASSEGGQGPTYEQYF.

This sequence joins TRBV20-1 and TRBJ1-2; D not certain. The CDR3 extends over 12 amino acids. Trimming stripped 5 bases from V and 8 bases from J, with 15 bases between. Germline V gene data show CDR1 as DFQATT and CDR2 as SNEGSKA (reference sequence). CDR3 sequence reads: CSASGPTMGYTF. CDR3 nucleotide sequence: TGCAGTGCTTCCGGCCCTACGATGGGCTACACCTTC.

This clonotype appeared many times. The rearrangement joins TRBV12-3 or TRBV12-4 to TRBJ1-5; D perhaps matches TRBD1 (5 bases). The CDR3 contains 17 residues. V lost 3 bases and J 8 bases, leaving 23 bases between the germline ends. CDR3 DNA sequence: TGTGCCAGCAGTTTTAGTTCGGGGGTTAAGGACGGAAAGCCCCAGCATTTT. It translates to CASSFSSGVKDGKPQHF.

The V and J genes are TRBV4-1 and TRBJ2-1; TRBD1 matches at 7 bases. V lost 4 bases and J lost 0; bases outside the gene matches: 3. Per germline, CDR1 MGHRA and CDR2 YSYEKL. CDR3 length: 15 residues. For the CDR3, the DNA is TGCGCCAGCAGCCCGACAGGGATCTCCTACAATGAGCAGTTCTTC. Translation gives CASSPTGISYNEQFF.

This clonotype was observed a few times. CDR3 amino acids: CAISESNRVDEQYF. The CDR3 DNA is TGTGCCATCAGTGAGTCGAACAGGGTCGACGAGCAGTACTTC. J is TRBJ2-7 and V is TRBV10-3, with D possibly being TRBD1 (6 bases). CDR1 ENHRY and CDR2 SYGVKD come from the germline V gene. Deletions cut 0 bases from V and 5 bases from J, with 11 bases between. The CDR3 has 14 amino acids.

This clonotype occurred a few times. The gene calls are TRBV20-1 and TRBJ2-7, with TRBD2 identical over 9 bases. The CDR3 runs 18 residues. J gave up 2 bases and V 6 bases, and 20 bases lay outside the gene matches. Germline V CDR1 and CDR2: DFQATT, SNEGSKA (reference sequence). The CDR3 region has the DNA TGCAGTGCCCTGGGGTGGCGGGGGGGCCCGATCCGAACCTACGAGCAGTACTTC. It is translated as CSALGWRGGPIRTYEQYF.